This is a list of T cell receptor beta chains from one sample in a study of blood T cells in healthy people across ages. MiXCR, applied by TCRdb to the 5' RACE reads, yields one record per CDR3 protein. The sample shows about 1.6 million distinct CDR3 sequences, 34% of them seen only once. Sample: blood. Receptor source: a woman aged 25-40 years in good health. CDR3s include the opening cysteine and the closing phenylalanine or tryptophan. The order of the fields is V gene, CDR3 protein.

V gene: TRBV7-2
CDR3 protein: CAGSLEYGEIPLHF

V gene: TRBV29-1
CDR3 protein: CSVSPSGGWNEQFF

V gene: TRBV7-9
CDR3 protein: CVSSSPRGALITDTQYF

V gene: TRBV10-3
CDR3 protein: CAIREGGEYNEQFF

V gene: TRBV5-1
CDR3 protein: CASSLGVVRDTEAFF

V gene: TRBV20-1
CDR3 protein: CSAQGLERGVSDTQYF

V gene: TRBV5-1
CDR3 protein: CASSGETGSFSQAFF

V gene: TRBV7-8
CDR3 protein: CASSFYLGAAYNEQFF

V gene: TRBV28
CDR3 protein: CASSGAGRLYGYTF

V gene: TRBV2
CDR3 protein: CASREPGLRIEQFF

V gene: TRBV6-1
CDR3 protein: CASSTTQGQPQHF

V gene: TRBV29-1
CDR3 protein: CSVVGSGGSNTGELFF

V gene: TRBV4-2
CDR3 protein: CASSLTSSGTRDCSEQFF

V gene: TRBV5-1
CDR3 protein: CASSSGQVSYNEQFF

V gene: TRBV29-1
CDR3 protein: CSVGIGTAYNEQFF

V gene: TRBV2
CDR3 protein: CASSAGTIKGYTF

V gene: TRBV28
CDR3 protein: CASSPGQVRYGYTF

V gene: TRBV28
CDR3 protein: CASRNQDRVGYNEQFF